This T cell receptor beta chain was captured by sequencing in a study of shared clonotypes between healthy human individuals. Clones were sequenced by immunoSEQ multiplex PCR, and TCRdb holds only the in-frame ones, with some missing. This table holds about 2 million clones, approximately 94% found once. CDR1 is SEHNR, CDR2 FQNEAQ, per germline (reference sequence). V was pared by 3 bases and J by 3 bases, with 12 bases between. CDR3 length equals 14 residues. CD45RO-negative cells were positively selected for CCR7, leaving out terminally differentiated effector memory CD45RA+ cells. The sequence was obtained from a man in his late teens or twenties in good health. J is TRBJ2-7 and V is TRBV7-9; D call uncertain. The material sequenced was naive CD8+ T cells sorted from blood. This CDR3 is CASSFIEADYEQYF. CDR3 coding DNA: TGTGCCAGCAGCTTTATTGAGGCAGACTACGAGCAGTACTTC.